At least ten counts were recorded for the clone carrying this T cell receptor beta chain. Its antigen is not known. Time point specified: persistent/refractory GD, antithyroid drugs over 5 years with positive TRAb. RNA from PBMCs was the source of the TCR library. This entry is derived from a study of regulatory T cells in long-lasting Graves disease. The study's findings and limits: Persistent cases favored TRBV28, TRBJ1-2 and TRBJ2-5.

Combining iRepertoire HTBI primers with Arm-PCR of CDR3 regions, the authors built TCR beta libraries. TCRdb redid the calling of the multiplex PCR reads with MiXCR, one entry per CDR3 protein. The sample consists of about 430,000 distinct CDR3 sequences, roughly a fifth of them appearing once. J was trimmed by 4 bases and V by 2 bases; bases with no gene match: 6. This CDR3 spans 15 amino acids. Germline V gives CDR1 MNHNS, CDR2 SASEGT. Source: peripheral blood mononuclear cells (PBMCs), taken when the disease was refractory, from a patient treated with antithyroid drugs. The rearrangement joins TRBV6-1 to TRBJ2-7; 9 nucleotides agree with TRBD1. The sequence was collected from a female donor with Graves disease. In nucleotides, the CDR3 is TGTGCCAGCAGTGAAAACAGGGGGCGTCCATACGAGCAGTACTTC. Protein: CASSENRGRPYEQYF.